The TCR beta chain described here comes from a study of blood T cell repertoires in COVID-19. The authors' processing: Nucleated cell number was recorded as an estimate derived from reference gene primer amplification. Assay used: immunoSEQ multiplex PCR; TCRdb lists only in-frame clones, some missing. V and J calls and clone size are those listed in that table; D and trimming were worked out from the DNA. This sample has under 200,000 clones, with around three quarters found just once. This CDR3 region has 14 residues. CDR1 and CDR2 from the germline V gene are LNHDA and SQIVND (reference sequence). V was shortened by 3 bases and J by 7 bases, with 13 bases between the two germline ends.

V usage is TRBV19 and J usage is TRBJ1-5; D uncertain. The receptor was derived from a man in his 60s with acute or convalescent COVID-19. Sequencing input: peripheral blood. As DNA, the CDR3 is TGTGCCAGTAGTATTGTGGGAGCCGACCAGCCCCAGCATTTT. Its translation: CASSIVGADQPQHF.